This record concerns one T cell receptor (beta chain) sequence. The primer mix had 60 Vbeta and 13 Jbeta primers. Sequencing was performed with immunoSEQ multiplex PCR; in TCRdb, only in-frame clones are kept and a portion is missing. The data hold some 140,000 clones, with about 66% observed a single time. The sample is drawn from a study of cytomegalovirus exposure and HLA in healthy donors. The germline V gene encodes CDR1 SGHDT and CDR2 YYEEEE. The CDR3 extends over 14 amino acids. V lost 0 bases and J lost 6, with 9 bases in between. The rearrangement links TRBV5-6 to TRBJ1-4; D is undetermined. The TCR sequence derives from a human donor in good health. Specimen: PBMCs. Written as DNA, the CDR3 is TGTGCCAGCAGCTTGGCGGTTACCTATGAAAAACTGTTTTTT. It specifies CASSLAVTYEKLFF.